The entry below gives a single T cell receptor beta chain sequence along with its context. Antigen unknown. These data belong to a study of cytomegalovirus exposure and HLA in healthy donors. The study, taken as a whole, reports: Among donors in an Asian-associated ancestry cluster, a later analysis reportedly found fewer N-insertions than the roughly 650-donor mean. Across donors, most TCRs were seen rarely, yet some public ones were widespread. V- and J-gene trimming of TCR beta was linked (in a later analysis) to a missense DCLRE1C variant. Most of the TCR beta V segments (in an earlier analysis) were productive either about 90% or about 30% of the time.

The PCR used 60 Vbeta and 13 Jbeta primers. Assay used: immunoSEQ multiplex PCR; TCRdb lists only in-frame clones, some missing. The data contain roughly 150,000 clones, 64% of them singletons. This CDR3 spans 14 amino acids. Germline lookup yields CDR1 SGHNT and CDR2 YYREEE (reference sequence). The chain uses TRBV5-4 and TRBJ2-5, with D possibly being TRBD1 (6 bases). TRBJ2-7 matches the DNA end more closely, so the J call is doubtful. The sequence was obtained from a woman aged 25 to 45 in good health and CMV-seropositive. Sequenced input: PBMCs. The CDR3 nucleotides read TGTGCCAGCAGCTTGGGACAGGTTCAGGACGAGCAGTACTTC. Protein sequence: CASSLGQVQDEQYF.